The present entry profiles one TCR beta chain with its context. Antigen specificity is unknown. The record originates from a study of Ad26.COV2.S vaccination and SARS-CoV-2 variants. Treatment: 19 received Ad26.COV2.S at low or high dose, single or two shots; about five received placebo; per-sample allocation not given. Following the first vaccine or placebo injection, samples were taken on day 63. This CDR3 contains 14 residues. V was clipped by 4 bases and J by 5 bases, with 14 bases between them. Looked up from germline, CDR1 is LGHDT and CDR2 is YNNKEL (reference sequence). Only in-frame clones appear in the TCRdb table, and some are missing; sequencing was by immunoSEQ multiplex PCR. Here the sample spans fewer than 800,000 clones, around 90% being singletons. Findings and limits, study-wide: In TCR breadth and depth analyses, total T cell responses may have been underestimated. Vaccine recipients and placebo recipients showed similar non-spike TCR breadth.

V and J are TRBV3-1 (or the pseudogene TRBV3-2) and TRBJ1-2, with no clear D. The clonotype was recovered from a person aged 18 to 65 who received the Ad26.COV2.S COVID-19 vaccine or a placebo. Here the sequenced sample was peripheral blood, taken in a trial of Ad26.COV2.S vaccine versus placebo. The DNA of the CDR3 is TGTGCCAGCAGCCTCCGGACCGTTAATTATGGCTACACCTTC. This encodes CASSLRTVNYGYTF.